This T cell receptor beta chain emerged from a study of blood T cell repertoires in COVID-19. The table came from immunoSEQ multiplex PCR; TCRdb's copy has only in-frame clones and leaves some out. The sample lists 120,000 to 150,000 clones, around four fifths occurring once. The sample holds one count of this clone. Trimming removed 0 bases at V and 8 bases at J, with 17 bases between. The germline CDR1 and CDR2 sequences are LGHDT and YNNKEL (reference sequence). This CDR3 has 16 residues. The chain is built from TRBV3-1 (or the pseudogene TRBV3-2) and TRBJ2-1; D possibly corresponds to TRBD2 (5 bases). This TCR derives from a human donor in a cohort sampled during active COVID-19. The sequencing input was peripheral blood. CDR3 in amino acids: CASSQERAPALDEQFF. CDR3 in DNA: TGTGCCAGCAGCCAAGAGAGGGCCCCGGCCCTCGATGAGCAGTTCTTC.